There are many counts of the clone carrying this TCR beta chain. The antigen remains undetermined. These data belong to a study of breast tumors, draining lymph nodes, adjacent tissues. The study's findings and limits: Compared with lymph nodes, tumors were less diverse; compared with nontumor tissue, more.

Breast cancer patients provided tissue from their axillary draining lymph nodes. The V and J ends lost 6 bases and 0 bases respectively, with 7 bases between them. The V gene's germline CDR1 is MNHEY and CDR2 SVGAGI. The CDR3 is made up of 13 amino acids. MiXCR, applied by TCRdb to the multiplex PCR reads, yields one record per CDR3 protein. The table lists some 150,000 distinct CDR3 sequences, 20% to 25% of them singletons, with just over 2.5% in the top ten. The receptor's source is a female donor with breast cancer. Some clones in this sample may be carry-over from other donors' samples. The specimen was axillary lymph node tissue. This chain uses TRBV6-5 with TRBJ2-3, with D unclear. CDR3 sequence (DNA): TGTGCCAGCAGGCTGACTAGCACAGATACGCAGTATTTT. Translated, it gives CASRLTSTDTQYF.